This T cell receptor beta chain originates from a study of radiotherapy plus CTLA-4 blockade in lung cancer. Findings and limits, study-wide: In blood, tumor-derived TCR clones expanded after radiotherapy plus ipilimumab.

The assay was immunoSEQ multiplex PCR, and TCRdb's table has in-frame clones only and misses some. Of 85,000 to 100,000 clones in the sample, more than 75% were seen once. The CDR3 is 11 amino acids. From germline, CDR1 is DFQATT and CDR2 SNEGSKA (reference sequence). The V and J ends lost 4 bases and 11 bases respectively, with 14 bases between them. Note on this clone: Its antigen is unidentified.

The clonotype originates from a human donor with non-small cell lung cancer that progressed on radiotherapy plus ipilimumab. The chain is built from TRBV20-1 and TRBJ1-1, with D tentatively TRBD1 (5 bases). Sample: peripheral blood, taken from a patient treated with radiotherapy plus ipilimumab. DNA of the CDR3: TGCAGTGCTATACAGGTCCGGGAGGCTTTCTTT. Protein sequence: CSAIQVREAFF.